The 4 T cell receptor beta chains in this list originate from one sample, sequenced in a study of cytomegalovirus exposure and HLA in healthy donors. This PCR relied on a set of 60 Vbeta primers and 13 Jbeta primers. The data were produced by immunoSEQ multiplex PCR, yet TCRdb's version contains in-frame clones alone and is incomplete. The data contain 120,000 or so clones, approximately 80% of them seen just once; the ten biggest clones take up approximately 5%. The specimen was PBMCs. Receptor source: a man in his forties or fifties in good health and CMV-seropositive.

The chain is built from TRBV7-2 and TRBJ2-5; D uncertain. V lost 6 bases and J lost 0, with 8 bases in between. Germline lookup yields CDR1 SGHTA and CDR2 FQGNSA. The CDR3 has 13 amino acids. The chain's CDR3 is CASRSLDQETQYF. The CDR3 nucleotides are TGTGCCAGCAGAAGCCTAGACCAAGAGACCCAGTACTTC.

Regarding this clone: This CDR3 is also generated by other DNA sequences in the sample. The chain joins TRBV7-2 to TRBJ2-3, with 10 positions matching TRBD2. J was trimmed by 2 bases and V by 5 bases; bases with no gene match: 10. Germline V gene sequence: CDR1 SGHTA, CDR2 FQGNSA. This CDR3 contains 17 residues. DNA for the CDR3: TGTGCCAGCAGCCCACGTTTAGCGGGAGGCTCCACAGATACGCAGTATTTT. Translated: CASSPRLAGGSTDTQYF. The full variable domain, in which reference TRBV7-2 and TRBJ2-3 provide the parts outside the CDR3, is GAGVSQSPSNKVTEKGKDVELRCDPISGHTALYWYRQSLGQGLEFLIYFQGNSAPDKSGLPSDRFSAERTGGSVSTLTIQRTQQEDSAVYLCASSPRLAGGSTDTQYFGPGTRLTVL.

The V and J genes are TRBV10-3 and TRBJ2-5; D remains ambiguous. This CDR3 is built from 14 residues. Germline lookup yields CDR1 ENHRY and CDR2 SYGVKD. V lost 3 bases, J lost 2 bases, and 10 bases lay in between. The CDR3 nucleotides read TGTGCCATCAGTGACTCGGCGGCACAAGAGACCCAGTACTTC. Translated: CAISDSAAQETQYF.

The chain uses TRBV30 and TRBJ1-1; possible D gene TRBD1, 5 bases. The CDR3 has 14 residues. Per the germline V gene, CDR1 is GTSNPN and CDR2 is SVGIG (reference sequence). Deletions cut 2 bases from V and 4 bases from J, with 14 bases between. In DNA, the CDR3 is TGTGCCTGGAGTTTAAAAGGGGTTAGCACTGAAGCTTTCTTT. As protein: CAWSLKGVSTEAFF.